One and the same sample provided the 18 T cell receptor beta chains below, sequenced in a study of blood T cell repertoires in COVID-19. TCRdb's table, derived via immunoSEQ multiplex PCR, lists solely in-frame clones and lacks some. Among 150,000 to 200,000 clones listed, 85% to 90% were seen once. Source material: PBMCs or T cells enriched from blood (not recorded which). The source of these receptors is a woman between 45 and 65 years old who had recovered from COVID-19.

This clone was seen more than once but under ten times. The chain links TRBV7-9 to TRBJ2-1; 8 bases line up with TRBD1. V shed 4 bases and J 12 bases; nucleotides not matched to a gene: 2. Germline values: CDR1 SEHNR, CDR2 FQNEAQ (reference sequence). This CDR3 region has 11 residues. CDR3 in amino acids: CASSSGGGQFF. CDR3 DNA: TGTGCCAGCAGCTCAGGGGGCGGGCAGTTCTTC.

The gene calls are TRBV7-3 and TRBJ1-1; 7 bases align to TRBD1. Germline V gene data show CDR1 as SGHTA and CDR2 as FQGTGA. CDR3 length: 13 amino acids. The V and J ends lost 2 bases and 10 bases, in that order; junction bases with no gene match: 7. The chain's CDR3 is CASSLDRVERAFF. DNA of the CDR3: TGTGCCAGCAGCTTAGACAGGGTGGAACGAGCTTTCTTT.

The genes are TRBV7-8 and TRBJ1-4, with D maybe TRBD1 (5 bases). The germline gives CDR1 SGHVS, CDR2 FQNEAQ. The CDR3 loop spans 13 amino acids. V was clipped by 6 bases and J by 8 bases, with 13 bases between them. Here the CDR3 DNA reads TGTGCCAGCAGTCCGGGACTTGGCGAAAAACTGTTTTTT. Translating it yields CASSPGLGEKLFF.

The rearrangement joins TRBV11-2 to TRBJ1-6; the D gene is possibly TRBD1 (6 bases). Looked up from germline, CDR1 is SGHAT and CDR2 is FQNNGV. V was cut by 5 bases and J by 9 bases, with 14 bases left in between. This CDR3 region has 14 residues. CDR3 sequence: CASSHTGLGSPLHF. In DNA form, the CDR3 reads TGTGCCAGCAGCCATACAGGGTTGGGTTCACCCCTCCACTTT.

This clone was recorded only once. The chain links TRBV2 to TRBJ1-1; 7 bases align to TRBD1. CDR3 length: 15 residues. Germline assignment: CDR1 SNHLY and CDR2 FYNNEI. The ends lost 6 bases at V and 2 bases at J; junction bases unmatched: 9. CDR3 protein: CASSKQGIGNTEAFF. The CDR3 DNA sequence: TGTGCCAGCAGCAAACAGGGGATTGGTAACACTGAAGCTTTCTTT. The variable domain in full, completed from reference TRBV2 and TRBJ1-1, reads EPEVTQTPSHQVTQMGQEVILRCVPISNHLYFYWYRQILGQKVEFLVSFYNNEISEKSEIFDDQFSVERPDGSNFTLKIRSTKLEDSAMYFCASSKQGIGNTEAFFGQGTRLTVV.

The J gene is TRBJ2-7, the V gene TRBV6-2 or TRBV6-3; tentative D call: TRBD2 (5 bases). This CDR3 region has 13 residues. The V gene lost 0 bases and the J gene lost 3 bases, with 6 bases spanning the gap. The germline gives CDR1 MNHEY, CDR2 SVGEGT. The CDR3 sequence is CASSYSGNYEQYF. The CDR3 DNA reads as TGTGCCAGCAGTTACTCCGGGAACTACGAGCAGTACTTC.

The V gene is TRBV5-1, the J gene TRBJ2-2, with TRBD1 identical over 9 bases. This CDR3 has 18 residues. Germline V gene data show CDR1 as SGHRS and CDR2 as YFSETQ. The J segment lost 1 base and the V segment lost 7 bases, leaving 14 bases of the junction unmatched. The CDR3 loop is CASAHPQQGALNTGELFF. The CDR3 nucleotides read TGCGCCAGCGCCCATCCGCAACAGGGGGCTTTGAACACCGGGGAGCTGTTTTTT.

The rearrangement links TRBV3-1 (or the pseudogene TRBV3-2) to TRBJ1-1; 9 nucleotides align to TRBD1. There are 16 residues in the CDR3. The V gene's germline CDR1 is LGHDT and CDR2 YNNKEL (reference sequence). V lost 4 bases and J lost 3; bases outside the gene matches: 9. This chain's CDR3 is CASSPPGQGTYTEAFF. The CDR3, as DNA: TGTGCCAGCAGCCCCCCGGGACAGGGAACCTACACTGAAGCTTTCTTT.

Written as DNA, the CDR3 is TGTGCCAGCAGCCAAAGGAGTAGTAACACTGAAGCTTTCTTT. This codes for CASSQRSSNTEAFF. This chain uses TRBV3-1 (or the pseudogene TRBV3-2) with TRBJ1-1; D remains ambiguous. CDR1 and CDR2 from the germline V gene are LGHDT and YNNKEL (reference sequence). V lost 2 bases, J lost 2 bases, and 9 bases lay in between. The CDR3 has 14 amino acids.

The chain recombines TRBV2 with TRBJ1-5; no reliable D call. The CDR3 is 13 amino acids. From germline, CDR1 is SNHLY and CDR2 FYNNEI. V was trimmed by 6 bases and J by 0 bases, leaving 6 bases between them. CDR3 amino acids: CASRTYSNQPQHF. The CDR3 bases are TGTGCCAGCAGGACATATAGCAATCAGCCCCAGCATTTT. The full variable domain, its missing parts supplied by reference TRBV2 and TRBJ1-5, is EPEVTQTPSHQVTQMGQEVILRCVPISNHLYFYWYRQILGQKVEFLVSFYNNEISEKSEIFDDQFSVERPDGSNFTLKIRSTKLEDSAMYFCASRTYSNQPQHFGDGTRLSIL.

This clone was counted once. The chain joins TRBV3-1 (or the pseudogene TRBV3-2) to TRBJ1-1; D call uncertain. Germline V gives CDR1 LGHDT, CDR2 YNNKEL (reference sequence). V was shortened by 2 bases and J by 7 bases, with 5 bases between the two germline ends. The CDR3 is 11 residues long. The DNA for the CDR3 is TGTGCCAGCAGCCAATTCTATGAAGCTTTCTTT. Its translation: CASSQFYEAFF.

The V call is TRBV2, the J call TRBJ1-2; D is perhaps TRBD1 (5 bases). Per germline, CDR1 SNHLY and CDR2 FYNNEI. This CDR3 has 10 amino acids. V was shortened by 7 bases and J by 5 bases, with 5 bases between the two germline ends. This CDR3 reads CASKGYGYTF. The CDR3 coding sequence is TGTGCCAGCAAGGGGTATGGCTACACCTTC.

V and J are TRBV7-2 and TRBJ1-1; TRBD1 might be the D (6 bases). Germline V gene lookup returns CDR1 SGHTA and CDR2 FQGNSA. V lost 3 bases to trimming and J lost 6 bases, with 14 bases between them. There are 14 residues in the CDR3. DNA for the CDR3: TGTGCCAGCAGCTTGGGGGGGGGCGCCTCTGAAGCTTTCTTT. This gives the protein CASSLGGGASEAFF.

The rearrangement links TRBV19 to TRBJ2-6; TRBD1 matches at 10 bases. Looked up from germline, CDR1 is LNHDA and CDR2 is SQIVND (reference sequence). With V trimmed by 6 bases and J by 4 bases, 6 bases remained unmatched. This CDR3 region has 16 residues. The CDR3 reads CASRGQGKIGANVLTF. As DNA, the CDR3 is TGTGCCAGTAGGGGACAGGGGAAAATCGGGGCCAACGTCCTGACTTTC.

The chain is built from TRBV7-9 and TRBJ1-1; D is perhaps TRBD1 (5 bases). Germline values: CDR1 SEHNR, CDR2 FQNEAQ (reference sequence). This CDR3 has 14 amino acids. The V end lost 1 base, the J end lost 4 bases, and 10 bases lay between the germline ends. DNA for the CDR3: TGTGCCAGCAGCTTAGGGGGGGTTGGCACTGAAGCTTTCTTT. Residues: CASSLGGVGTEAFF.

This clone was recorded once. The gene calls are TRBV29-1 and TRBJ2-3, with TRBD2 matching over 8 bases. This CDR3 is 15 amino acids long. Trimming took 6 bases from V and 5 from J; bases not matched to a gene: 13. Germline V gene data show CDR1 as SQVTM and CDR2 as ANQGSEA. DNA of the CDR3: TGCAGCGTCGCAGCGGGGGCGGGGAGGAGAGATACGCAGTATTTT. Its translation is CSVAAGAGRRDTQYF.

The chain carries TRBV29-1 and TRBJ1-2; D might be TRBD1 (6 bases). From germline, CDR1 is SQVTM and CDR2 ANQGSEA. Trimming cost V 8 bases and J 8 bases, with 18 bases left between them. This CDR3 is built from 12 residues. CDR3 bases: TGCAGCACTTCTACAGGGAGCGAGGGCTACACCTTC. Its translation is CSTSTGSEGYTF. Full variable domain (outside the CDR3, taken from reference TRBV29-1 and TRBJ1-2): SAVISQKPSRDICQRGTSLTIQCQVDSQVTMMFWYRQQPGQSLTLIATANQGSEATYESGFVIDKFPISRPNLTFSTLTVSNMSPEDSSIYLCSTSTGSEGYTFGSGTRLTVV.

The chain has TRBV19 and TRBJ2-1, with D uncertain. The CDR3 totals 14 residues. Per germline, CDR1 LNHDA and CDR2 SQIVND (reference sequence). The V end lost 7 bases, the J end lost 2 bases, and 12 bases lay between the germline ends. The CDR3 loop reads CASKSQDTYNEQFF. CDR3 in DNA: TGTGCCAGTAAGTCTCAGGATACCTACAATGAGCAGTTCTTC. The whole variable domain, filled in from reference TRBV19 and TRBJ2-1, reads DGGITQSPKYLFRKEGQNVTLSCEQNLNHDAMYWYRQDPGQGLRLIYYSQIVNDFQKGDIAEGYSVSREKKESFPLTVTSAQKNPTAFYLCASKSQDTYNEQFFGPGTRLTVL.